The source of this TCR beta chain is a study of identifying expanded T cells in peripheral blood. Repertoires were generated with immunoSEQ multiplex PCR, while TCRdb's copy carries only in-frame clones and drops some. The table includes around 120,000 clones, 80% to 90% detected once. This clone was seen more than once but under ten times. Its antigen is as yet unknown. Overall study results and limits: Approximately 2-week clone count variance significantly increased as total template count grew. Roughly 1.2 clones differed between technical replicates, versus roughly 16 and 20 over time.

Germline V gives CDR1 WNHNN, CDR2 SYGVQD (reference sequence). Germline trimming cut 1 base from V and 6 bases from J; bases unmatched to any gene: 3. The CDR3 totals 14 residues. Source material: blood. The chain recombines TRBV10-1 with TRBJ1-1; 9 bases are shared with TRBD1. The clonotype comes from a person aged 18-69 years in good health. CDR3 coding DNA: TGCGCCAGCAGTGAGTATGGGACAGGGTCTGAAGCTTTCTTT. Protein product: CASSEYGTGSEAFF.